This is a list of T cell receptor beta chains from one sample in a study of cytomegalovirus exposure and HLA in healthy donors. The protocol was immunoSEQ multiplex PCR, while the TCRdb copy is restricted to in-frame clones and leaves out a portion. The table records 150,000 to 200,000 clones, about 76% of them present only once. The sequencing sample was made of PBMCs. The receptors here all came from a female donor in good health and CMV-seronegative. Each CDR3 is given with its conserved first and last residue. D genes are given only for firm matches. Not every row has a clone size; where given, it reads once, few, many or a size class.

clone_size,v_call,d_call,j_call,cdr3_aa,cdr3_nt
.,TRBV29-1,.,TRBJ2-5,CSVVDKLETQYF,TGCAGCGTTGTCGACAAGCTAGAGACCCAGTACTTC
.,TRBV6-5,.,TRBJ1-2,CASSYDINYGYTF,TGTGCCAGCAGTTATGACATTAACTATGGCTACACCTTC
.,TRBV6-1,TRBD1,TRBJ1-5,CASSGRGGGQGTNQPQHF,TGTGCCAGCAGTGGAAGGGGAGGGGGACAGGGGACAAATCAGCCCCAGCATTTT
.,TRBV7-3,.,TRBJ2-2,CASSLLAVTGELFF,TGTGCCAGCAGCTTACTGGCAGTTACCGGGGAGCTGTTTTTT
.,TRBV7-9,TRBD1,TRBJ1-5,CASSPRGLSNQPQHF,TGTGCCAGCAGCCCCAGGGGGCTTAGCAATCAGCCCCAGCATTTT
.,TRBV30,.,TRBJ2-3,CAWRGGRGTDTQYF,TGTGCCTGGAGGGGGGGGCGGGGCACAGATACGCAGTATTTT
.,TRBV5-1,TRBD1,TRBJ1-2,CASSSLQGYGYTF,TGCGCCAGCAGCTCTTTACAGGGGTATGGCTACACCTTC
.,TRBV6-1,TRBD2,TRBJ2-5,CASSEAPQRGLTLLRETQYF,TGTGCCAGCAGTGAAGCTCCCCAGCGGGGCCTTACTTTACTCAGAGAGACCCAGTACTTC
few,TRBV6-6,.,TRBJ1-3,CASSYSRDMWNTIYF,TGTGCCAGCAGTTACTCCCGGGACATGTGGAACACCATATATTTT
.,TRBV10-3,.,TRBJ2-7,CAISEDSSYEQYF,TGTGCCATCAGTGAAGACAGCTCCTACGAGCAGTACTTC
.,TRBV29-1,.,TRBJ2-7,CSVTPTGLGFEQYF,TGCAGCGTTACCCCCACGGGGTTAGGGTTCGAGCAGTACTTC
.,TRBV15,.,TRBJ1-5,CATSPTGQGGQPQHF,TGTGCCACCAGCCCCACAGGGCAGGGTGGTCAGCCCCAGCATTTT
.,TRBV7-6,TRBD1,TRBJ1-1,CASSLGRGRGQTEAFF,TGTGCCAGCAGCTTAGGCCGAGGCAGGGGGCAAACTGAAGCTTTCTTT
.,TRBV19,.,TRBJ1-1,CASMKSGFTEAFF,TGTGCCAGTATGAAATCAGGGTTTACTGAAGCTTTCTTT
.,TRBV10-2,.,TRBJ2-7,CASSGPGTFEQYF,TGCGCCAGCAGTGGCCCAGGGACTTTCGAGCAGTACTTC
.,TRBV30,.,TRBJ1-1,CAWSVNLNTEAFF,TGTGCCTGGAGTGTAAATCTCAACACTGAAGCTTTCTTT
once,TRBV30,.,TRBJ2-5,CAFTWYQETQYF,TGTGCCTTCACATGGTATCAAGAGACCCAGTACTTC
few,TRBV30,.,TRBJ1-3,CAGSTERRNTIYF,TGTGCCGGCTCGACTGAACGGAGAAACACCATATATTTT
.,TRBV7-3,.,TRBJ2-1,CASSSPTGEQFF,TGTGCCAGCAGCTCGCCCACAGGGGAGCAGTTCTTC
.,TRBV7-7,TRBD1,TRBJ2-5,CASSLEDRGQETQYF,TGTGCCAGCAGCTTAGAGGACAGGGGGCAAGAGACCCAGTACTTC